This TCR beta chain stems from a study of T cell repertoires in aging, cancer and after chemotherapy. As for the study in general: Some 9.4 million TCR reads made up the full dataset. Findings of the study overall: In healthy donors, age-related TCR diversity loss mainly reflected lost richness. Untreated cancer patients had significantly lower blood TCR diversity than age-matched healthy donors.

Amplification of TCR beta used genomic DNA extracted from peripheral blood. Multiplex touch-down PCR with TRB-A/B primers amplified rearranged V-D-J TRB sequences. One entry per CDR3 protein, called by TCRdb with MiXCR from the multiplex PCR reads. The sample holds about 9,200 distinct CDR3 sequences, around 33% seen once. Germline CDR1 reads SQVTM; CDR2 reads ANQGSEA. Trimming cost V 1 base and J 1 base, with 4 bases left between them. The CDR3 extends over 12 amino acids. This clonotype is categorized as medium-sized (0.01 to 0.1%). Antigen unknown. Sequenced input: blood. The sequence was collected from a human donor in good health. The donor label of this sample is uncertain. The V and J genes are TRBV29-1 and TRBJ1-1, with D unresolved. CDR3: CSVEAQNTEAFF. In nucleotides, the CDR3 is TGCAGCGTTGAAGCCCAGAACACTGAAGCTTTCTTT.